This T cell receptor beta chain came from a study of cytomegalovirus exposure and HLA in healthy donors (dated 2017 in TCRdb). About the study as a whole: In an earlier analysis of under 600 of the donors, roughly 300 Gb of sequence data and 90 million to 120 million unique TCR beta sequences from 150 million to 200 million T cells were reported. An early release covering over 500 HLA-typed donors comprised about 300 gigabases of sequencing data and approximately 80 million unique TCR sequences. Of the roughly 430 genotyped donors, roughly 85% fell in the genetic ancestry cluster associated with self-reported Caucasian donors. The aim of the study was to test whether cataloging public T cell receptors could identify signatures of past pathogen exposure. Using immunosequencing, the study profiled T cell repertoires from 640 or so subjects and related those repertoires to cytomegalovirus serostatus. In addition to the first cohort of hundreds of subjects, a separate validation cohort of 100 to 150 different subjects was used. The study combined high-throughput TCR immunosequencing, statistical association of individual TCRs with disease status, and machine learning to predict cytomegalovirus infection status. In a later analysis, previously published TCR beta repertoires from about 640 donors were re-analyzed and high-resolution HLA genotyping was added so that TCR occurrence patterns could be studied. In the later analysis, no new phenotypic data were used to find candidate immune exposures; instead, reliance was placed on TCR beta sequences and their occurrence across donors. To decide whether each TCR beta V gene segment behaved as functional or pseudogenic, an earlier analysis of several hundred of the donors relied on high-throughput TCR beta sequencing. Donor age, sex, ethnicity and CMV serostatus were compiled alongside the repertoire data. A later genetic analysis took genome-wide SNP genotypes for about 65% of the 666 donors and used that subset as a discovery cohort. Every discovery cohort repertoire had been produced on one sequencing platform. Both class I and class II loci were covered by HLA typing, at four-digit resolution. Typing coverage differed by locus: A, B, C, DRB1 and DQB1 were typed in roughly 620-640 donors, DQA1 in roughly 500, DPA1 in 606, and DPB1 in 472. Four or five DR-DQ haplotypes were handled as single units for association and clustering, since linkage in the cohort was strong. Among 398 genotyped donors of the cohort, an average of about 240,000 unique TCR beta nucleotide sequences were sequenced per donor, approximately 20% of them non-productive. The paper's findings and limits, for the study overall: Compared with the approximately 710-donor mean, donors in an Asian-associated ancestry cluster had fewer N-insertions in productive TCRs, according to a later genetic analysis. Broadly in line with IMGT annotations, most TCR beta V segments showed up in productive rearrangements about 87% or about 30% of the time in an earlier analysis of approximately 600 of the donors. In vitro tests confirmed that three of the cytomegalovirus-associated TCR beta chains recognize cytomegalovirus antigens. Some IMGT-functional V segments, including TRBV6-2 and TRBV6-3, could not be told apart with the 87-base-pair reads, so those segments were excluded. A cluster of highly shared sequence variants was judged likely to represent a technical artifact of the sequencing pipeline. Most TCR sequences were observed very rarely across donors, whereas some public TCRs were present in many individuals. V-gene and J-gene trimming of TCR beta chains was associated with a missense DCLRE1C variant in a later genetic analysis, and the association was replicated in an independent cohort. Some 16 rarely observed V segments, including chromosome 9 orphons, were excluded from the earlier analysis of about 610 of the donors because counts were too low. CMV serostatus was the only immune exposure information available for the cohort. Cytomegalovirus status was reported to be diagnosed by the classifier with high specificity and sensitivity in both the original and validation cohorts. Sequencing depth was assumed to be roughly uniform across donors in the presence/absence analyses, though that assumption may not hold. In a later analysis, HLA-associated TCR beta chains were found to be more clonally expanded and to have lower generation probabilities than equally common non-associated chains. In the study, 150 to 200 TCR beta chains were listed as associated with cytomegalovirus. In a later analysis, several top co-occurrence clusters were reported to appear linked to parvovirus B19, influenza, CMV and Epstein-Barr virus. When HLA alleles, especially DR and DQ, strongly co-occurred, TCR associations were difficult to assign to individual alleles. This cohort had only TCR beta chains sequenced, and the lack of alpha or paired-chain data limited which features could be detected. The authors suggested that the approach could potentially be generalized to other disease states and immunological phenotypes. In a later analysis, TCR association rates were found to vary across HLA loci, with the most associated TCRs seen for DRB1 alleles and the fewest for HLA-C alleles. Linkage disequilibrium might explain the correlated functional status among segregating V segments, but an unknown experimental factor could not be ruled out. In a later analysis, most CMV-associated TCR beta chains were found to appear HLA-restricted, with HLA associations seemingly driven largely by CMV exposure. HLA typing was unavailable for some donors at each locus, so association tests used only the typed subset. A further reported finding was that TCR beta sequences accurately predicted the HLA-A and HLA-B alleles for most subjects in the first cohort. A later analysis associated 15,000 or so TCR beta sequences with specific HLA alleles at a false discovery rate of 0.05.

The CDR3, cysteine through phenylalanine, is 14 amino acids long. The CDR3 DNA has 42 bases and is translated from base 1. Sequences MNHEY (CDR1) and SMNVEV (CDR2) are obtained from the germline V gene (reference sequence). Trimming takes 7 bases off V and 4 bases off J; junction bases not matched to a gene: 9. The protocol used for the library was the immunoSEQ multiplex PCR assay. For the multiplex PCR, a mixture combining 60 forward primers for TCR Vbeta segments and 13 reverse primers for TCR Jbeta segments was used. Amplification of the CDR3 region of rearranged TCR beta genes was performed with a multiplex PCR assay on genomic DNA. The Illumina HiSeq System was used to sequence the amplified TCR beta libraries as 87-base-pair reads. Per the authors' processing: A later analysis tallied roughly 76 million unique TCR beta chains across the 666 repertoires, and some 10 million of those chains were shared by two or more donors. Raw reads were error-corrected and collapsed into unique sequences by a nearest-neighbor algorithm in which closely related sequences were merged to remove PCR and sequencing errors. CDR3 sequences were aligned to IMGT reference sequences to assign V, D and J gene segments. For a sequence to be retained, a match of at least six nucleotides was required to both a V gene segment and a J gene segment. A rearrangement counted as productive if the CDR3 had no stop codons and remained in frame with V and J, and every other rearrangement counted as non-productive. CDR3 was defined according to IMGT convention as the region running from the second conserved V-encoded cysteine to the conserved J-encoded phenylalanine. Sequences without an unambiguous match to a single V gene segment were excluded from the earlier analysis of 450 to 650 of the donors. In an earlier analysis of approximately 590 of the donors, a V segment was called functional when productive rearrangements were above 56.7%, and segregating when the standard deviation between donors exceeded 5%. A statistical classification framework was built for diagnosing cytomegalovirus status from the catalog of TCR beta chain sequences. In a later analysis, V and J genes were assigned by comparing TCR nucleotide sequences against IMGT/GENE-DB human TR gene sequences. Using the TCRdist pipeline, a later analysis assigned CDR3 sequences along with most-parsimonious VDJ recombination scenarios. In a later analysis, each TCR beta chain was defined by its CDR3 amino acid sequence together with its V-gene family, and reads lacking a unique V-gene family were excluded. To address suspected cross-contamination and a sequencing artifact, a later analysis removed several hundred highly shared, low-generation-probability nucleotide sequences. In a later analysis, a clonal expansion index was calculated for each public chain from normalized within-repertoire ranks of inferred template counts. In a later analysis, generation probabilities were computed with a VDJ recombination model fitted to out-of-frame rearrangements, and the resulting probabilities were checked against IGoR. A later analysis scored TCR-TCR, TCR-HLA and TCR-CMV co-occurrence with hypergeometric tests, applying a repertoire-size bias correction to TCR pairs. In a later analysis, false discovery rates were estimated by permuting HLA or CMV assignments 20 times. In a later analysis, co-occurring TCRs were grouped using DBSCAN, with TCRdist sequence similarity added in when clustering inside HLA-allele-positive subsets. For co-occurrence clustering, repertoires with fewer than 30,000 or more than 120,000 public chains were excluded, along with four or five repertoires with anomalous nucleotide sharing. The clones in this table, taken by TCRdb from immuneACCESS, are in-frame only. Not every clone is retained; where verified, under half of the shortfall comes from an unresolved V gene, and the cause of the rest is unknown. The DNA gave D and trimming, while V, J and clone size come from that table. The sample records 90,000 to 120,000 clones, over 70% of which are singletons. The top ten hold approximately 2.1% of the sample.

The cohort comprised some 730 healthy bone marrow donors. Cohort members were all nominally healthy when sampled, although unrecorded immune exposures were likely present. The donor was CMV seronegative and was included in the group of 352 seronegative cohort members. Every donor gave a peripheral blood sample, and the peripheral blood mononuclear cells from that sample were used for TCR beta sequencing. The Qiagen DNeasy Blood Extraction Kit was used to extract genomic DNA from the blood cell samples. A remark on this clone: The target of this receptor is not known. There are no base qualities to consult, and no much larger clone falls within one base.

The chain links TRBV27 with TRBJ1-1, with 7 bases aligning to TRBD1. This TCR was recovered from a man younger than 45 in good health and CMV-seronegative. The source material was PBMCs. Here the CDR3 is given as CASIGTEAATEAFF. Here is the DNA: TGTGCCAGCATTGGGACAGAGGCGGCCACTGAAGCTTTCTTT.